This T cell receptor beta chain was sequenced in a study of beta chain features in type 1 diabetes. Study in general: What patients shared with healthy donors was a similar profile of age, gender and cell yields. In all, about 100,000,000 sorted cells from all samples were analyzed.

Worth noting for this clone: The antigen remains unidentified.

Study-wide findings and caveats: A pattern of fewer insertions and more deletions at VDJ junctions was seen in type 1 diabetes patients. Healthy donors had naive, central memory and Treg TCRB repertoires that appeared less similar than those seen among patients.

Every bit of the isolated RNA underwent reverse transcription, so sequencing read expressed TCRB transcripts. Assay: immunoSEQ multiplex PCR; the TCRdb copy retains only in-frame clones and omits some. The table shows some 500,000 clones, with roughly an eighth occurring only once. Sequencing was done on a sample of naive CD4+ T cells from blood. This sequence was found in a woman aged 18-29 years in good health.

CDR3 in DNA: TGTGCCAGCAAACGAGTACGACAGGGGGTTTCACCCCTCCACTTT. Encoded protein: CASKRVRQGVSPLHF. The genes are TRBV2 and TRBJ1-6; TRBD1 matches at 9 bases. This CDR3 contains 15 residues. Germline V lookup: CDR1 SNHLY, CDR2 FYNNEI. V lost 7 bases to trimming and J lost 9 bases; unmatched junction nucleotides: 10.